The rows below give T cell receptor beta chains drawn from one sample of a study of blood T cells in healthy people across ages. TCRdb reprocessed the 5' RACE reads via MiXCR and lists one record per CDR3 protein. The table has hundreds of thousands of distinct CDR3 sequences, about 62% seen once. The specimen was blood. These receptors all come from a man under 40 in good health. The CDR3 runs from the conserved cysteine through the conserved F or W. D genes are given only for firm matches. Part of the rows lack a size; the others show once, few, many or a class for expanded clones.

abundance: .
d_gene: TRBD1
v_gene: TRBV19
j_gene: TRBJ2-4
CDR3aa: CASSILQGGKNIQYF
CDR3nt: TGTGCCAGTAGTATCCTACAGGGGGGCAAAAACATTCAGTACTTC

abundance: .
d_gene: .
v_gene: TRBV2
j_gene: TRBJ1-2
CDR3aa: CASSGTDSILVYGYTF
CDR3nt: TGTGCCAGCAGTGGTACCGACAGTATTCTAGTCTATGGCTACACCTTC

abundance: few
d_gene: .
v_gene: TRBV28
j_gene: TRBJ2-5
CDR3aa: CASSSVEGWETQYF
CDR3nt: TGTGCCAGCAGTTCGGTTGAAGGTTGGGAGACCCAGTACTTC

abundance: .
d_gene: TRBD2
v_gene: TRBV5-1
j_gene: TRBJ2-1
CDR3aa: CASSSRLRLAAYNEQFF
CDR3nt: TGCGCCAGCAGCTCCCGGCTGCGACTAGCGGCTTACAATGAGCAGTTCTTC

abundance: few
d_gene: .
v_gene: TRBV7-9
j_gene: TRBJ1-4
CDR3aa: CASSFSGWGAANEKLFF
CDR3nt: TGTGCCAGCAGCTTTTCCGGGTGGGGAGCGGCAAATGAAAAACTGTTTTTT

abundance: once
d_gene: .
v_gene: TRBV27
j_gene: TRBJ1-2
CDR3aa: CASGGGYGYTF
CDR3nt: TGTGCCAGCGGGGGGGGGTATGGCTACACCTTC

abundance: many
d_gene: .
v_gene: TRBV25-1
j_gene: TRBJ2-1
CDR3aa: CASSELGGLGYNEQFF
CDR3nt: TGTGCCAGCAGTGAATTGGGTGGTCTCGGGTACAATGAGCAGTTCTTC

abundance: .
d_gene: .
v_gene: TRBV6-2/TRBV6-3
j_gene: TRBJ2-7
CDR3aa: CASSSFPNEQYF
CDR3nt: TGTGCCAGCAGTTCATTTCCCAACGAGCAGTACTTC

abundance: once
d_gene: TRBD2
v_gene: TRBV7-9
j_gene: TRBJ2-3
CDR3aa: CASSRSGGPDTQYF
CDR3nt: TGTGCCAGCAGCCGAAGCGGGGGCCCAGATACGCAGTATTTT

abundance: .
d_gene: .
v_gene: TRBV7-2
j_gene: TRBJ2-1
CDR3aa: CASSLGWEFMYEQFF
CDR3nt: TGTGCCAGCAGCTTAGGATGGGAATTTATGTATGAGCAGTTCTTC

abundance: few
d_gene: TRBD2
v_gene: TRBV6-2/TRBV6-3
j_gene: TRBJ2-7
CDR3aa: CASRKPGLAGGSYEQYF
CDR3nt: TGTGCCAGCAGAAAACCGGGACTAGCGGGAGGTTCGTACGAGCAGTACTTC

abundance: few
d_gene: .
v_gene: TRBV29-1
j_gene: TRBJ2-1
CDR3aa: CSVETSGEQFF
CDR3nt: TGCAGCGTCGAGACGTCGGGTGAGCAGTTCTTC

abundance: .
d_gene: TRBD1
v_gene: TRBV6-6
j_gene: TRBJ2-7
CDR3aa: CASSLASGQAYEQYF
CDR3nt: TGTGCCAGCAGTTTGGCCTCGGGACAGGCCTACGAGCAGTACTTC

abundance: .
d_gene: .
v_gene: TRBV4-3
j_gene: TRBJ1-5
CDR3aa: CASSQFYSVNQPQHF
CDR3nt: TGCGCCAGCAGCCAATTCTATTCAGTTAATCAGCCCCAGCATTTT

abundance: .
d_gene: .
v_gene: TRBV11-2
j_gene: TRBJ1-1
CDR3aa: CASSLEGTDTEAFF
CDR3nt: TGTGCCAGCAGCTTAGAGGGAACAGACACTGAAGCTTTCTTT

abundance: .
d_gene: TRBD2
v_gene: TRBV19
j_gene: TRBJ2-4
CDR3aa: CASSSPGLATNIQYF
CDR3nt: TGTGCCAGTTCCTCTCCGGGACTAGCCACAAACATTCAGTACTTC

abundance: few
d_gene: .
v_gene: TRBV7-9
j_gene: TRBJ2-2
CDR3aa: CASSLGTLTGELFF
CDR3nt: TGTGCCAGCAGCTTAGGAACACTCACCGGGGAGCTGTTTTTT

abundance: .
d_gene: .
v_gene: TRBV29-1
j_gene: TRBJ2-7
CDR3aa: CSAVTGIYEQYF
CDR3nt: TGCAGCGCCGTGACAGGAATCTACGAGCAGTACTTC

abundance: many
d_gene: .
v_gene: TRBV3-1
j_gene: TRBJ1-2
CDR3aa: CASSQVRGYGYTF
CDR3nt: TGTGCCAGCAGCCAAGTCCGTGGTTATGGCTACACCTTC

abundance: few
d_gene: .
v_gene: TRBV3-1
j_gene: TRBJ2-1
CDR3aa: CASSQGGPNLRSEQFF
CDR3nt: TGTGCCAGCAGCCAAGGTGGACCTAACTTGCGTAGTGAGCAGTTCTTC